Listed below are T cell receptor beta chains from one sample, sequenced in a study of identical twins. TCRdb processed the 5' RACE reads anew with MiXCR; each CDR3 protein has one entry. The table records hundreds of thousands of distinct CDR3 sequences, 15% to 20% of them present only once. These data were also reused for a study on T cells expressing NK-cell markers.

The sequenced sample was PBMCs. The source of these receptors is a young woman in good health. Both conserved end residues are part of each CDR3. Each record gives: D gene, V gene, clone size, J gene, CDR3 DNA, CDR3 protein. A D gene is named only where the DNA matches it firmly. Size is omitted from some rows. Given values are once, few, many or a class for expanded clones.

-,TRBV5-1,-,TRBJ2-1,TGCGCCAGCGCGAACGTGGTCGGGGAGCAGTTCTTC,CASANVVGEQFF
-,TRBV20-1,few,TRBJ2-1,TGCAGTGCACCAAGGGACTTCAATGAGCAGTTCTTC,CSAPRDFNEQFF
-,TRBV6-5,few,TRBJ2-1,TGTGCCAGCAGTTACTCAAGGGTATCCGCCTACAATGAGCAGTTCTTC,CASSYSRVSAYNEQFF
-,TRBV6-1,-,TRBJ1-4,TGTGCCAGCAGTGGTACAGGGATAGGTCTAGGAAAACTGTTTTTT,CASSGTGIGLGKLFF
TRBD2,TRBV5-6,few,TRBJ2-1,TGTGCCAGCAGCTCCCTGAGGAGCGGGGGAGTTGAGCAGTTCTTC,CASSSLRSGGVEQFF
-,TRBV27,few,TRBJ2-5,TGTGCCAGCAGTAGACAGATTGAAGAGACCCAGTACTTC,CASSRQIEETQYF
-,TRBV12-3/TRBV12-4,-,TRBJ1-1,TGTGCCAGCAGTGGGTTAAACTACCACACTGAAGCTTTCTTT,CASSGLNYHTEAFF
TRBD2,TRBV20-1,many,TRBJ2-5,TGCAGTGCTAGCCTAGCGGGGATCCAAGAGACCCAGTACTTC,CSASLAGIQETQYF
-,TRBV5-1,few,TRBJ2-3,TGCGCCAGCAGCTTGGACGGGACGTTCACAGATACGCAGTATTTT,CASSLDGTFTDTQYF
TRBD2,TRBV7-2,few,TRBJ2-7,TGTGCCAGCAGCTCGGGACTAGCGGTCCACGAGCAGTACTTC,CASSSGLAVHEQYF
TRBD2,TRBV4-1,-,TRBJ2-4,TGCGCCAGCAGCCAACCGAGCGGGAGGGTTCCATGGCGGGAAAACATTCAGTACTTC,CASSQPSGRVPWRENIQYF
-,TRBV5-4,-,TRBJ1-1,TGTGCCAGCAGCTTGGTAACCGGGAGAGCTTTCTTT,CASSLVTGRAFF
-,TRBV12-3/TRBV12-4,once,TRBJ2-3,TGTGCCAGCAGTTTGCCCCAGCACACAGATACGCAGTATTTT,CASSLPQHTDTQYF
-,TRBV7-9,few,TRBJ1-2,TGTGCCAGCAGCCCTCAATATAGGGGCTACACCTTC,CASSPQYRGYTF
-,TRBV11-2,few,TRBJ2-3,TGTGCCAGCAGCTTAACGCTAGCGCAGTATTTT,CASSLTLAQYF
-,TRBV20-1,-,TRBJ2-5,TGCAGTGCTAGAGATCCCGGAAGCAAGAAGACCCAGTACTTC,CSARDPGSKKTQYF
-,TRBV5-5,few,TRBJ2-7,TGTGCCAGCAGCTTAGAAGGCGGCTTGTCCTACGAGCAGTACTTC,CASSLEGGLSYEQYF
-,TRBV12-3/TRBV12-4,-,TRBJ2-1,TGTGCCAGCCGGTTTCACAATGAGCAGTTCTTC,CASRFHNEQFF
-,TRBV21-1,many,TRBJ1-1,TGTGCCAGCAGCAAAAGGGGGGGCGAGGACACTGAAGCTTTCTTT,CASSKRGGEDTEAFF
-,TRBV12-3/TRBV12-4,-,TRBJ2-5,TGTGCCAGCAGTTATCTAGTGGGGGGGCTTATGGAGACCCAGTACTTC,CASSYLVGGLMETQYF
-,TRBV3-1,few,TRBJ2-1,TGTGCCAGAGCCTCGAGCAGGGTGAAAAATGAGCAGTTCTTC,CARASSRVKNEQFF
TRBD1,TRBV3-1,few,TRBJ2-7,TGTGCCAGCAGCCAAGGGACAGGGGAATACGAGCAGTACTTC,CASSQGTGEYEQYF
-,TRBV29-1,-,TRBJ2-7,TGCAGCGTTGAAGATCTCGGATCCTACGAGCAGTACTTC,CSVEDLGSYEQYF
TRBD2,TRBV5-1,many,TRBJ2-1,TGCGCCAGCAGCGGGGGACTAGCGGGCGTTAATGAGCAGTTCTTC,CASSGGLAGVNEQFF
TRBD2,TRBV20-1,-,TRBJ2-7,TGCAGTGCTAGGGATCCTGTCACTAGCGGATCCTACGAGCAGTACTTC,CSARDPVTSGSYEQYF
-,TRBV9,-,TRBJ2-2,TGTGCCAGCAGCGTGAGTGGTTTGGCCGGGGAGCTGTTTTTT,CASSVSGLAGELFF
-,TRBV3-1,few,TRBJ2-7,TGTGCCAGCAGCCAAGGAGCAGGGCCGGAGTACGAGCAGTACTTC,CASSQGAGPEYEQYF
-,TRBV12-3/TRBV12-4,many,TRBJ2-7,TGTGCCAGCAGTTTAGCAGGGGTGGGCTACGAGCAGTACTTC,CASSLAGVGYEQYF
TRBD2,TRBV7-7,-,TRBJ2-1,TGTGCCAGCGGGCCGGGACTAGCGGTCGGCGATGAGCAGTTCTTC,CASGPGLAVGDEQFF
-,TRBV12-3/TRBV12-4,few,TRBJ2-7,TGTGCCAGCAGTTTAACGCAGGGTATGGACGAGCAGTACTTC,CASSLTQGMDEQYF
-,TRBV12-5,few,TRBJ2-7,TGTGCTAGTGGTTTCGATGTTCCAGGGCTGGCGGGCGAGCAGTACTTC,CASGFDVPGLAGEQYF
TRBD1,TRBV5-1,few,TRBJ2-7,TGCGCCAGCAGCATCGGACAGGGTGGCGAGCAGTACTTC,CASSIGQGGEQYF
-,TRBV24-1,many,TRBJ2-3,TGTGCCACCAGTGATCCTCGGACTGGCACAGATACGCAGTATTTT,CATSDPRTGTDTQYF
-,TRBV5-1,-,TRBJ2-3,TGCGCCAGCAGCTGGGGCGGCCCAACCGGGGATACGCAGTATTTT,CASSWGGPTGDTQYF
TRBD2,TRBV15,few,TRBJ2-1,TGTGCCACCAGCAGAGAGGGACTAGCGCCCTACAATGAGCAGTTCTTC,CATSREGLAPYNEQFF
TRBD2,TRBV12-3/TRBV12-4,few,TRBJ2-3,TGTGCCTGCAGCCCCGACCCAACTAGCGGGATGTCTGCTGGTACGCAGTATTTT,CACSPDPTSGMSAGTQYF
-,TRBV7-6,-,TRBJ2-1,TGTGCCAGCAGCCCCCGAGACAGAAATTTTGGTGAGCAGTTCTTC,CASSPRDRNFGEQFF
-,TRBV7-2,-,TRBJ1-6,TGTGCCAGCAGCGATTCGCATTCACCCCTCCACTTT,CASSDSHSPLHF
-,TRBV20-1,few,TRBJ2-1,TGCAGTGCAATACGGACACGTCGGGCCTACAATGAGCAGTTCTTC,CSAIRTRRAYNEQFF
TRBD1,TRBV10-3,few,TRBJ2-7,TGTGCCATCCAAGTGGACAGGGCGGGCGAGCAGTACTTC,CAIQVDRAGEQYF
-,TRBV7-9,few,TRBJ1-5,TGTGCCAGCAGCTTAAATCAGCAGCCCCAGCATTTT,CASSLNQQPQHF
-,TRBV7-2,-,TRBJ1-1,TGTGCCAGCAGCTTAACGGGCGCCGCCCAGCTGAACACTGAAGCTTTCTTT,CASSLTGAAQLNTEAFF
-,TRBV3-1,once,TRBJ2-3,TGTGCCAGCAGCCCAACCGGGACGTATGGTACGCAGTATTTT,CASSPTGTYGTQYF
-,TRBV10-3,-,TRBJ2-7,TGTGCCATCAGTGAGGGGATCCCCGAGCAGTACTTC,CAISEGIPEQYF
-,TRBV12-3/TRBV12-4,many,TRBJ1-5,TGTGCCAGCAGTGCGAGGACCCGAAATCAGCCCCAGCATTTT,CASSARTRNQPQHF
-,TRBV7-9,few,TRBJ2-4,TGTGCCAGCAGCTCCACAGGGAGGGATAGCATTCAGTACTTC,CASSSTGRDSIQYF